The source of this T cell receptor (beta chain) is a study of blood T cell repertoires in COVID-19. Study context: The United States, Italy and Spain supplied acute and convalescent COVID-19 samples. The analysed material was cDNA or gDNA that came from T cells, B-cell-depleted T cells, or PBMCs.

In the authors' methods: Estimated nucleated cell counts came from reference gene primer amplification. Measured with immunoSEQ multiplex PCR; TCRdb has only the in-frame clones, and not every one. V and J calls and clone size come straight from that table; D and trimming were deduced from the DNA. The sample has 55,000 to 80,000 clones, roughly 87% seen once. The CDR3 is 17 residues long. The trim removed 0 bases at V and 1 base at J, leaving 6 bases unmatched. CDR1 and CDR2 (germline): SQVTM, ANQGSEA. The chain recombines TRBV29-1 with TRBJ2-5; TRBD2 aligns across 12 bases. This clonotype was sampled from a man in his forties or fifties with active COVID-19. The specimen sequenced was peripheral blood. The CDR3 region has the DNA TGCAGCGTTGAAGATCTAGCGGGGGGGGCCCTCCAAGAGACCCAGTACTTC. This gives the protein CSVEDLAGGALQETQYF.